The 18 T cell receptor beta chains below were found in one sample sequenced in a study of T cell repertoires in cytomegalovirus infection. The antigens for these receptors are not known. TCRdb re-analysed the reads in MiXCR, keeping a single row per CDR3 protein. The sample yields 50,000 to 65,000 distinct CDR3 sequences, around 18% seen once. This material consisted of CD8+ T cells from cultured PBMCs, taken from culture after CMV antigen stimulation. Receptors were obtained from a human donor in good health (CMV status not recorded). Some clones in this sample may be carry-over from other donors' samples.

The chain joins TRBV6-2 or TRBV6-3 to TRBJ2-7; 9 bases match TRBD1. The ends lost 2 bases at V and 6 bases at J; junction bases unmatched: 5. The germline gives CDR1 MNHEY, CDR2 SVGEGT. The CDR3 is made up of 14 amino acids. CDR3 DNA sequence: TGTGCCAGCAGTTACGGGACAGGGATTTCCGAGCAGTACTTC. Protein sequence: CASSYGTGISEQYF.

The V call is TRBV6-4, the J call TRBJ2-1; 8 nucleotides align to TRBD2. V lost 5 bases, J lost 6 bases, and 6 bases stayed unmatched. CDR3 size: 14 residues. CDR1 and CDR2 from the germline V gene are MRHNA and SNTAGT. CDR3 loop: CASSTGLVGNEQFF. CDR3 bases: TGTGCCAGCAGTACGGGACTAGTTGGCAATGAGCAGTTCTTC.

The chain employs TRBV28 and TRBJ2-1; D remains unclear. CDR1 is MDHEN, CDR2 SYDVKM, per germline. The germline V and J ends were trimmed by 5 bases and 0 bases, with 11 bases remaining between them. The CDR3 has 15 amino acids. The CDR3, as DNA: TGTGCCAGCAGTCTCCGACCTCTCTCCTACAATGAGCAGTTCTTC. Amino acids: CASSLRPLSYNEQFF.

The chain couples TRBV6-5 to TRBJ1-1; the D is unclear. Between the trimmed V and J ends, which lost 2 bases and 5 bases, there was a span of 6 bases. This CDR3 has 12 amino acids. Germline CDR1 is MNHEY and CDR2 is SVGAGI. The CDR3 sequence is CASSYGETEAFF. In DNA, the CDR3 is TGTGCCAGCAGTTACGGGGAAACTGAAGCTTTCTTT.

This rearrangement joins TRBV5-1 to TRBJ1-2; no clear D gene. V shed 4 bases and J shed 4 bases, with 8 bases lying between them. Germline V gives CDR1 SGHRS, CDR2 YFSETQ. The CDR3 has 12 amino acids. The DNA for the CDR3 is TGCGCCAGCAGCGTTGACACCTATGGCTACACCTTC. It translates to CASSVDTYGYTF.

This chain connects TRBV6-6 to TRBJ2-7; D is unclear. Germline V lookup: CDR1 MNHNY, CDR2 SVGAGI (reference sequence). The CDR3 runs 12 residues. Deletions cut 4 bases from V and 1 base from J, with 5 bases between. CDR3 region: CASSSPSYEQYF. In nucleotides, the CDR3 is TGTGCCAGCAGTTCCCCATCCTACGAGCAGTACTTC.

This clonotype was counted ten times or more. V usage is TRBV27 and J usage is TRBJ2-7; TRBD2 matches 11 bases. The germline V gene encodes CDR1 MNHEY and CDR2 SMNVEV (reference sequence). The CDR3 sequence is 15 residues long. V was pared by 6 bases and J by 4 bases, with 8 bases of the junction left unmatched. CDR3 coding DNA: TGTGCCAGCAGGGCCGCTAGCGGGGGGAGTTACGAGCAGTACTTC. Protein sequence: CASRAASGGSYEQYF.

This clonotype has a handful of counts. The genes are TRBV7-2 and TRBJ1-1; D is unresolved. From germline, CDR1 is SGHTA and CDR2 FQGNSA. This CDR3 spans 14 amino acids. V dropped 5 bases and J dropped 0 bases, with 10 bases sitting between them. The CDR3 loop reads CASSPTGLNTEAFF. For the CDR3, the DNA is TGTGCCAGCAGCCCCACTGGTTTGAACACTGAAGCTTTCTTT.

The gene calls are TRBV4-1 and TRBJ2-4, with a tentative D call TRBD1 (5 bases). The CDR3 spans 14 residues. CDR1 is MGHRA and CDR2 is YSYEKL in the germline V gene. V lost 2 bases and J 2 bases, leaving 7 bases between the germline ends. This chain's CDR3 is CASSQPGTKNIQYF. The CDR3 bases are TGCGCCAGCAGCCAACCAGGGACCAAAAACATTCAGTACTTC.

The chain joins TRBV27 to TRBJ1-5; D uncertain. The V and J ends lost 1 base and 3 bases respectively, with 10 bases between them. Germline V lookup: CDR1 MNHEY, CDR2 SMNVEV (reference sequence). There are 15 residues in the CDR3. CDR3 amino acids: CASSLFVGANQPQHF. The CDR3 bases are TGTGCCAGCAGTTTATTTGTGGGTGCCAATCAGCCCCAGCATTTT.

This clonotype is a singleton in its sample. The rearrangement uses TRBV7-9 and TRBJ1-1; TRBD1 agrees at 11 bases. Unmatched junction bases numbered 7, after V lost 1 base and J lost 3 bases. The germline V gene encodes CDR1 SEHNR and CDR2 FQNEAQ (reference sequence). This CDR3 has 17 amino acids. The CDR3 protein is CASSLGWTGGGDTEAFF. The CDR3 DNA reads as TGTGCCAGCAGCTTAGGTTGGACAGGGGGCGGGGACACTGAAGCTTTCTTT.

The table lists this clonotype with a few counts. This chain uses TRBV6-2 or TRBV6-3 with TRBJ2-7; D gene uncertain. The length of the CDR3 is 12 residues. Trimming left V 0 bases short and J 7 bases short, with 7 bases between. The germline CDR1 and CDR2 sequences are MNHEY and SVGEGT. In DNA, the CDR3 is TGTGCCAGCAGTTACTCGAAGAGGGAGCAGTACTTC. Protein sequence: CASSYSKREQYF.

This clonotype was seen a single time. This chain links TRBV7-8 with TRBJ2-1; D may match TRBD1 or TRBD2 (5 bases each). The germline CDR1 and CDR2 sequences are SGHVS and FQNEAQ. The V gene lost 6 bases and the J gene lost 7 bases, with 22 bases spanning the gap. The CDR3 is 16 residues long. The CDR3 loop is CASSLRWGSGRNEQFF. The DNA of the CDR3 is TGTGCCAGCAGTTTAAGATGGGGGAGCGGTAGGAATGAGCAGTTCTTC.

This clonotype was detected ten times or more. The gene calls are TRBV7-8 and TRBJ1-1, with D tentatively TRBD1 (6 bases). Germline V lookup: CDR1 SGHVS, CDR2 FQNEAQ. The CDR3 covers 13 residues. The V gene lost 5 bases and the J gene lost 8 bases, with 15 bases spanning the gap. CDR3 region: CASSPGRDIEAFF. The CDR3 DNA sequence: TGTGCCAGCAGCCCCGGTCGGGACATAGAAGCTTTCTTT.

This clonotype was seen many times. The V call is TRBV6-5, the J call TRBJ2-3; tentative D call: TRBD2 (6 bases). CDR3 length: 15 residues. Germline V gene data show CDR1 as MNHEY and CDR2 as SVGAGI. V was pared by 0 bases and J by 2 bases, with 9 bases between. CDR3 bases: TGTGCCAGCAGTTACTCGGGGGGACCCACAGATACGCAGTATTTT. It is translated as CASSYSGGPTDTQYF.

This clonotype was seen a handful of times. This chain joins TRBV11-2 and TRBJ1-5, with 9 bases lining up with TRBD1. Germline V gene data show CDR1 as SGHAT and CDR2 as FQNNGV. V lost 5 bases and J lost 4; bases outside the gene matches: 6. The CDR3 has 15 residues. CDR3 sequence (DNA): TGTGCCAGCAGCCCCAGGACAGGGGATAATCAGCCCCAGCATTTT. As protein: CASSPRTGDNQPQHF.

The chain links TRBV11-2 to TRBJ2-5; 10 bases line up with TRBD2. J gave up 4 bases and V 3 bases, and 11 bases lay outside the gene matches. The CDR3 totals 17 residues. The germline V gene encodes CDR1 SGHAT and CDR2 FQNNGV. CDR3 bases: TGTGCCAGCAGCTTTTTGGCGGCTAGCGGGAGACCAGAGACCCAGTACTTC. Translation gives CASSFLAASGRPETQYF.

This clonotype was found a few times. The chain combines TRBV7-2 with TRBJ1-1; no definite D call. V was clipped by 2 bases and J by 7 bases, with 14 bases between them. Germline V lookup: CDR1 SGHTA, CDR2 FQGNSA. There are 14 residues in the CDR3. As DNA, the CDR3 is TGTGCCAGCAGCTTACCTACCCGAGAGGGTGAAGCTTTCTTT. Amino acids: CASSLPTREGEAFF.